The 23 T cell receptor beta chains below all came from one sample that was sequenced in a study of blood T cell repertoires in COVID-19. The assay was immunoSEQ multiplex PCR, and TCRdb's table has in-frame clones only and misses some. The sample shows roughly 430,000 clones, approximately 91% of them seen only once. Sequenced: PBMCs or T cells enriched from blood (not recorded which). These receptors came from a woman in her late teens or twenties who had been exposed to COVID-19.

V usage is TRBV11-1 and J usage is TRBJ2-7; D might be TRBD2 (6 bases). The V gene's germline CDR1 is SGHAT and CDR2 FQDESV (reference sequence). Trimming left V 0 bases short and J 6 bases short, with 9 bases between. The CDR3 contains 13 residues. Here the CDR3 reads CASSLAEGSEQYF. DNA for the CDR3: TGTGCCAGCAGCTTAGCGGAGGGTTCCGAGCAGTACTTC.

The rearrangement uses TRBV7-2 and TRBJ1-3, with D perhaps matching TRBD1 (6 bases). V dropped 7 bases and J dropped 0 bases, with 16 bases sitting between them. This CDR3 comprises 16 residues. Germline-derived CDR1 and CDR2 are SGHTA and FQGNSA. The CDR3 DNA follows: TGTGCCAGCACGACAGGACCTACATTCTCTGGAAACACCATATATTTT. Protein: CASTTGPTFSGNTIYF.

V and J are TRBV4-2 and TRBJ2-5; TRBD2 matches 10 bases. Trimming cost V 2 bases and J 3 bases; bases outside gene matches: 3. From germline, CDR1 is LGHNA and CDR2 YNFKEQ. This CDR3 contains 15 residues. CDR3 protein: CASSQTLAGEETQYF. CDR3 bases: TGTGCCAGCAGCCAAACCCTAGCGGGGGAAGAGACCCAGTACTTC.

The chain joins TRBV7-2 to TRBJ1-2; D perhaps matches TRBD1 (6 bases). V was clipped by 0 bases and J by 9 bases, with 17 bases between them. The germline V gene has CDR1 SGHTA and CDR2 FQGNSA. The CDR3 consists of 15 residues. The CDR3 reads CASSLARGTGRRYTF. DNA for the CDR3: TGTGCCAGCAGCTTAGCTCGGGGAACAGGGCGTCGCTACACCTTC.

This chain joins TRBV28 and TRBJ2-5; 8 bases fit TRBD2. In germline, CDR1 is MDHEN, CDR2 SYDVKM. The CDR3 totals 15 residues. Unmatched junction bases numbered 10, after V lost 5 bases and J lost 5 bases. CDR3 coding DNA: TGTGCCAGCAGTCCCACCGGGGGGGGTGTTGAGACCCAGTACTTC. Protein sequence: CASSPTGGGVETQYF.

This sequence joins TRBV28 and TRBJ1-3; 7 nucleotides agree with TRBD1. The CDR3 is 13 amino acids. V shed 5 bases, J shed 10 bases, and the junction held 8 bases outside the gene matches. Germline V gives CDR1 MDHEN, CDR2 SYDVKM. Written as DNA, the CDR3 is TGTGCCAGCAGTCAAAGGGACAGAGATACCATATATTTT. It translates to CASSQRDRDTIYF.

The chain carries TRBV7-2 and TRBJ2-3; the D is unclear. Between the trimmed V and J ends, which lost 3 bases and 2 bases, there was a span of 12 bases. The CDR3 contains 15 residues. The germline CDR1 and CDR2 sequences are SGHTA and FQGNSA. CDR3 in amino acids: CASSFWARSTDTQYF. Here the CDR3 DNA reads TGTGCCAGCAGCTTTTGGGCCAGATCCACAGATACGCAGTATTTT.

This clone was recorded only once. This CDR3 is CASSLEGASYNSPLHF. CDR3 coding DNA: TGTGCCAGCAGCTTAGAAGGGGCTTCCTATAATTCACCCCTCCACTTT. V is TRBV7-3 and J is TRBJ1-6; D may be TRBD1 (5 bases). Germline-derived CDR1 and CDR2 are SGHTA and FQGTGA. CDR3 length: 16 residues. Trimming removed 2 bases from V and 1 base from J, with 9 bases in between.

This clone is a singleton in its sample. The J gene is TRBJ1-5, the V gene TRBV6-4, with 7 bases aligning to TRBD1. Germline V lookup: CDR1 MRHNA, CDR2 SNTAGT. This CDR3 is built from 15 residues. After removal of 6 bases from V and 6 bases from J, the junction contained 11 bases not matched to a gene. Here the CDR3 DNA reads TGTGCCAGCAGCGCTATCGGACAGGTCGGTCAGCCCCAGCATTTT. This encodes CASSAIGQVGQPQHF.

The chain joins TRBV9 to TRBJ2-3, with D possibly TRBD2 on 6 matching bases. CDR3 length equals 17 residues. CDR1 and CDR2 (germline): SGDLS, YYNGEE. Trimming shortened V by 4 bases and J by 5 bases, and 23 bases separated the two germline ends. In DNA, the CDR3 is TGTGCCAGCAGCCCCCCCGTGGCGGGGCGATCCCTAGATACGCAGTATTTT. Translating it yields CASSPPVAGRSLDTQYF.

This clone was seen only once. The sample carries other DNA sequences with the same CDR3. J is TRBJ1-1 and V is TRBV12-3 or TRBV12-4; D may be TRBD1 (6 bases). The V and J ends lost 0 bases and 5 bases respectively, with 7 bases between them. The CDR3 has 13 residues. For the CDR3, the DNA is TGTGCCAGCAGTTTAGCGAGGGGGACTGAAGCTTTCTTT. This codes for CASSLARGTEAFF.

The J gene is TRBJ2-3, the V gene TRBV9; D perhaps matches TRBD1 (5 bases). This CDR3 has 16 amino acids. Germline CDR1 SGDLS, CDR2 YYNGEE. The V end lost 4 bases, the J end lost 1 base, and 16 bases lay between the germline ends. Here the CDR3 reads CASSRTGNIGTDTQYF. The CDR3 coding sequence is TGTGCCAGCAGCAGAACAGGTAATATCGGCACAGATACGCAGTATTTT.

The chain combines TRBV11-2 with TRBJ1-5, with no clear D. V was clipped by 1 base and J by 3 bases, with 10 bases between them. Germline V gives CDR1 SGHAT, CDR2 FQNNGV. The length of the CDR3 is 15 residues. The CDR3, as DNA: TGTGCCAGCAGCTTAGTCGGTCAGGACAATCAGCCCCAGCATTTT. Amino acid sequence: CASSLVGQDNQPQHF.

This rearrangement joins TRBV28 to TRBJ1-2, with 10 bases lining up with TRBD1. Germline CDR1 MDHEN, CDR2 SYDVKM. The CDR3 totals 14 residues. J lost 4 bases, V lost 6 bases, and 5 bases had no gene match. The CDR3 sequence: CASREGQGGYGYTF. CDR3 nucleotides: TGTGCCAGCAGAGAAGGACAGGGGGGCTATGGCTACACCTTC.

The gene calls are TRBV7-8 and TRBJ2-7; D is possibly TRBD2 (5 bases). This CDR3 region has 13 residues. The germline gives CDR1 SGHVS, CDR2 FQNEAQ. V was pared by 5 bases and J by 2 bases, with 10 bases between. CDR3 in DNA: TGTGCCAGCAGCCCGGGATCGGCCTACGAGCAGTACTTC. Translating gives CASSPGSAYEQYF.

This clone came up once. This chain uses TRBV10-3 with TRBJ1-2, with D tentatively TRBD1 (6 bases). The germline V and J ends were trimmed by 3 bases and 0 bases, with 17 bases remaining between them. The CDR3 spans 17 residues. The germline gives CDR1 ENHRY, CDR2 SYGVKD. The CDR3 sequence: CAISDPRTASPNYGYTF. CDR3 sequence (DNA): TGTGCCATCAGTGACCCTCGGACAGCCTCCCCTAACTATGGCTACACCTTC.

The chain has TRBV7-9 and TRBJ1-6; D is uncertain. Trimming stripped 5 bases from V and 7 bases from J, with 9 bases between. Germline CDR1 and CDR2: SEHNR and FQNEAQ (reference sequence). This CDR3 has 13 amino acids. The CDR3 spells CASSPLENSPLHF. In nucleotides, the CDR3 is TGTGCCAGCAGCCCCCTAGAAAATTCACCCCTCCACTTT.

The chain links TRBV5-5 to TRBJ1-3, with D possibly matching TRBD1 (6 bases). CDR3 length: 16 amino acids. The V end was cut by 0 bases, the J end by 2 bases, with 12 bases between. Germline CDR1 is SGHKS and CDR2 is YYEKEE (reference sequence). CDR3 loop: CASSLDGSGAGNTIYF. In nucleotides, the CDR3 is TGTGCCAGCAGCTTGGATGGGTCAGGGGCTGGAAACACCATATATTTT. Looking up the rest from reference TRBV5-5 and TRBJ1-3 gives the full variable domain: DAGVTQSPTHLIKTRGQQVTLRCSPISGHKSVSWYQQVLGQGPQFIFQYYEKEERGRGNFPDRFSARQFPNYSSELNVNALLLGDSALYLCASSLDGSGAGNTIYFGEGSWLTVV.

The chain uses TRBV24-1 and TRBJ2-3, with 12 bases matching TRBD2. The CDR3 runs to 17 residues. Per germline, CDR1 KGHDR and CDR2 SFDVKD. V was clipped by 4 bases and J by 2 bases; unmatched bases: 6. The CDR3 nucleotides read TGTGCCACCAGTGACCCCGGGACTAGCGGGCCCACAGATACGCAGTATTTT. Protein product: CATSDPGTSGPTDTQYF.

The chain uses TRBV28 and TRBJ1-4; 7 bases map to TRBD1. Germline lookup yields CDR1 MDHEN and CDR2 SYDVKM. V lost 5 bases to trimming and J lost 7 bases; unmatched junction nucleotides: 10. The CDR3 spans 15 residues. The CDR3 sequence: CASSLQDRFAEKLFF. Here the CDR3 DNA reads TGTGCCAGCAGTCTACAGGACAGGTTCGCTGAAAAACTGTTTTTT.

The rearrangement uses TRBV19 and TRBJ1-5; the D gene is possibly TRBD1 (5 bases). The V gene lost 0 bases and the J gene lost 0 bases, with 12 bases spanning the gap. Germline V gives CDR1 LNHDA, CDR2 SQIVND (reference sequence). The CDR3 totals 17 residues. CDR3 protein: CASSIETAPYSNQPQHF. The CDR3 region has the DNA TGTGCCAGTAGTATAGAGACAGCCCCATATAGCAATCAGCCCCAGCATTTT.

This clone was recorded once. The rearrangement uses TRBV18 and TRBJ2-1; D gene ambiguous. Trimming cost V 1 base and J 13 bases, with 11 bases left between them. This CDR3 comprises 12 residues. The germline V gene encodes CDR1 KGHSH and CDR2 LQKENI. CDR3: CASSPLETTQFF. As DNA, the CDR3 is TGTGCCAGCTCACCACTTGAGACAACACAGTTCTTC.

The J gene is TRBJ2-2, the V gene TRBV5-1; 11 nucleotides align to TRBD2. Germline V lookup: CDR1 SGHRS, CDR2 YFSETQ. Trimming removed 4 bases from V and 6 bases from J; junction bases left unmatched: 8. The CDR3 contains 16 residues. DNA of the CDR3: TGCGCCAGCAGCCCCACTAGCGGGAGTAAGGCCGGGGAGCTGTTTTTT. This gives the protein CASSPTSGSKAGELFF. Full variable domain (remainder filled in from reference TRBV5-1 and TRBJ2-2): KAGVTQTPRYLIKTRGQQVTLSCSPISGHRSVSWYQQTPGQGLQFLFEYFSETQRNKGNFPGRFSGRQFSNSRSEMNVSTLELGDSALYLCASSPTSGSKAGELFFGEGSRLTVL.